These 3 T cell receptor beta chains came from one sample sequenced in a study of CDR3 diversity in severe acne. TCRdb re-derived calls from the PCR reads in MiXCR, one entry per CDR3 protein. The sample contains some 84,000 distinct CDR3 sequences, around 50% of which appear only once. Sample: blood. These receptors all stem from a male donor in good health, without acne.

V and J are TRBV11-3 and TRBJ2-2, with D possibly matching TRBD2 (6 bases). This CDR3 region has 13 residues. The ends were cut back, 8 bases at V and 3 bases at J, with 10 bases in the middle. Germline V gives CDR1 SGHNT, CDR2 YENEEA. The CDR3 nucleotides are TGTGCCAGCGGGACTGGGGACACCGGGGAGCTGTTTTTT. This sequence encodes CASGTGDTGELFF.

The CDR3 sequence: CATSRGAGVDEQYF. In DNA form, the CDR3 reads TGTGCCACCAGCCGTGGGGCAGGGGTCGACGAGCAGTACTTC. The J gene is TRBJ2-7, the V gene TRBV15; possibly TRBD1 for D (6 bases). The germline V and J ends were trimmed by 5 bases and 5 bases, with 16 bases remaining between them. Germline values: CDR1 LNHNV, CDR2 YYDKDF (reference sequence). There are 14 residues in the CDR3.

Ten or more counts support this clonotype. The chain employs TRBV5-6 and TRBJ2-7; tentative D call: TRBD2 (5 bases). The CDR3 loop spans 15 amino acids. V was clipped by 1 base and J by 4 bases, with 15 bases between them. Germline loops: CDR1 SGHDT, CDR2 YYEEEE. In DNA, the CDR3 is TGTGCCAGCAGCTTGCGAACGGTAGGGAGTTACGAGCAGTACTTC. Translated: CASSLRTVGSYEQYF. The full variable domain, in which reference TRBV5-6 and TRBJ2-7 provide the parts outside the CDR3, is DAGVTQSPTHLIKTRGQQVTLRCSPKSGHDTVSWYQQALGQGPQFIFQYYEEEERQRGNFPDRFSGHQFPNYSSELNVNALLLGDSALYLCASSLRTVGSYEQYFGPGTRLTVT.